This TCR beta chain derives from a study of technical replicates of blood from a few donors. The V and J ends lost 3 bases and 3 bases, in that order; junction bases with no gene match: 11. The CDR3 runs to 17 residues. Germline assignment: CDR1 WSHSY and CDR2 SAAADI. Clones were read by immunoSEQ multiplex PCR, and TCRdb kept only the in-frame ones, dropping some. Here the sample spans roughly 100,000 clones, nearly 96% being singletons. The sequence came from a human donor in good health. This chain joins TRBV10-2 and TRBJ1-2; 9 bases map to TRBD1. The sequenced sample consisted of T cells isolated from PBMCs. As DNA, the CDR3 is TGCGCCAGCAGTGAATTATCCCCGGACAGGGGCCACTATGGCTACACCTTC. The encoded protein is CASSELSPDRGHYGYTF.